The rows below give T cell receptor beta chains drawn from one sample of a study of T cell repertoires in cytomegalovirus infection. TCRdb reanalysed the reads using MiXCR and keeps one entry per CDR3 protein. This table has about 98,000 distinct CDR3 sequences, more than 15% appearing once. The sequencing sample was made of PBMCs. These receptors came from a human donor in good health (CMV status not recorded). Some clones in this sample may be carry-over from other donors' samples. The CDR3 runs from the conserved cysteine through the conserved F or W. Each record gives: D gene, clone size, V gene, J gene, CDR3 DNA, CDR3 protein. A D gene is named only where the DNA matches it firmly. Clone sizes are given selectively: once, few, many, or a class where the clone is expanded.

NA	many	TRBV7-8	TRBJ1-1	TGTGCCAGCAGCTTAGCTTCGCCGGGTACTGAAGCTTTCTTT	CASSLASPGTEAFF
TRBD1	many	TRBV7-2	TRBJ2-7	TGTGCCAGCAGCTTCGGGACAGGGGTTTACGAGCAGTACTTC	CASSFGTGVYEQYF
TRBD2	NA	TRBV9	TRBJ2-1	TGTGCCAGCAGCCCAGGACTAGTATTTTTCGGTGAGCAGTTCTTC	CASSPGLVFFGEQFF
NA	few	TRBV30	TRBJ2-5	TGTGCCTGGAGTGTGCACCAGGGGAACCAGTACTTC	CAWSVHQGNQYF
TRBD1	NA	TRBV10-3	TRBJ2-7	TGTGCCATCAGTGCGAACAGGGGTGCCTACGAGCAGTACTTC	CAISANRGAYEQYF
NA	NA	TRBV28	TRBJ1-1	TGTGTCAGCAGTGCCTTACAGTATGAAGCTTTCTTT	CVSSALQYEAFF
NA	many	TRBV11-1	TRBJ2-2	TGTGCCAGCAGCCGGAGCGGGAACACCGGGGAGCTGTTTTTT	CASSRSGNTGELFF
NA	many	TRBV28	TRBJ2-3	TGTGCCAGCAGTTCGGCTGCCCCGGGACACCCTCCGAATTTT	CASSSAAPGHPPNF
NA	few	TRBV20-1	TRBJ1-6	TGCAGTGCAAGCAGGGGTAGTTCTGATAATTCACCCCTCCACTTT	CSASRGSSDNSPLHF
NA	NA	TRBV20-1	TRBJ1-1	TGCAGTGCTCCGGGACCCCTGAACACTGAAGCTTTCTTT	CSAPGPLNTEAFF
TRBD1	NA	TRBV28	TRBJ1-2	TGTGCCAGCAAAGTGACAGGGGGCGTTCGTGGCTACACCTTC	CASKVTGGVRGYTF
NA	NA	TRBV28	TRBJ1-5	TGTGCCAGCCTGGGGGGCAATCAGCCCCAGCATTTT	CASLGGNQPQHF
NA	many	TRBV12-5	TRBJ1-1	TGTGCTAGTACCGAACCTCGGCAGGCCCCAACTGAAGCTTTCTTT	CASTEPRQAPTEAFF
NA	NA	TRBV20-1	TRBJ2-3	TGCAGTGCTCATGGGTCGAGAGGCGCCACAGATACGCAGTATTTT	CSAHGSRGATDTQYF
NA	few	TRBV25-1	TRBJ2-2	TGTGCCAGCAGTGAATCCAACCGAGCCACCGGGGAGCTGTTTTTT	CASSESNRATGELFF
NA	NA	TRBV29-1	TRBJ1-1	TGCAGCGTTGAGGCTTGGGACCGCACTGAAGCTTTCTTT	CSVEAWDRTEAFF
NA	many	TRBV5-1	TRBJ2-1	TGCGCCAGCAGAGCCAGGGCGGACACGACTGAGCAGTTCTTC	CASRARADTTEQFF
TRBD1	few	TRBV18	TRBJ1-2	TGTGCCAGCTCACAGGACAGGGTTGGTGCTAACTATGGCTACACCTTC	CASSQDRVGANYGYTF
TRBD2	few	TRBV11-2	TRBJ2-3	TGTGCCAGCAGCTTGGGGCTAGCGGGGAACCGAGATACGCAGTATTTT	CASSLGLAGNRDTQYF